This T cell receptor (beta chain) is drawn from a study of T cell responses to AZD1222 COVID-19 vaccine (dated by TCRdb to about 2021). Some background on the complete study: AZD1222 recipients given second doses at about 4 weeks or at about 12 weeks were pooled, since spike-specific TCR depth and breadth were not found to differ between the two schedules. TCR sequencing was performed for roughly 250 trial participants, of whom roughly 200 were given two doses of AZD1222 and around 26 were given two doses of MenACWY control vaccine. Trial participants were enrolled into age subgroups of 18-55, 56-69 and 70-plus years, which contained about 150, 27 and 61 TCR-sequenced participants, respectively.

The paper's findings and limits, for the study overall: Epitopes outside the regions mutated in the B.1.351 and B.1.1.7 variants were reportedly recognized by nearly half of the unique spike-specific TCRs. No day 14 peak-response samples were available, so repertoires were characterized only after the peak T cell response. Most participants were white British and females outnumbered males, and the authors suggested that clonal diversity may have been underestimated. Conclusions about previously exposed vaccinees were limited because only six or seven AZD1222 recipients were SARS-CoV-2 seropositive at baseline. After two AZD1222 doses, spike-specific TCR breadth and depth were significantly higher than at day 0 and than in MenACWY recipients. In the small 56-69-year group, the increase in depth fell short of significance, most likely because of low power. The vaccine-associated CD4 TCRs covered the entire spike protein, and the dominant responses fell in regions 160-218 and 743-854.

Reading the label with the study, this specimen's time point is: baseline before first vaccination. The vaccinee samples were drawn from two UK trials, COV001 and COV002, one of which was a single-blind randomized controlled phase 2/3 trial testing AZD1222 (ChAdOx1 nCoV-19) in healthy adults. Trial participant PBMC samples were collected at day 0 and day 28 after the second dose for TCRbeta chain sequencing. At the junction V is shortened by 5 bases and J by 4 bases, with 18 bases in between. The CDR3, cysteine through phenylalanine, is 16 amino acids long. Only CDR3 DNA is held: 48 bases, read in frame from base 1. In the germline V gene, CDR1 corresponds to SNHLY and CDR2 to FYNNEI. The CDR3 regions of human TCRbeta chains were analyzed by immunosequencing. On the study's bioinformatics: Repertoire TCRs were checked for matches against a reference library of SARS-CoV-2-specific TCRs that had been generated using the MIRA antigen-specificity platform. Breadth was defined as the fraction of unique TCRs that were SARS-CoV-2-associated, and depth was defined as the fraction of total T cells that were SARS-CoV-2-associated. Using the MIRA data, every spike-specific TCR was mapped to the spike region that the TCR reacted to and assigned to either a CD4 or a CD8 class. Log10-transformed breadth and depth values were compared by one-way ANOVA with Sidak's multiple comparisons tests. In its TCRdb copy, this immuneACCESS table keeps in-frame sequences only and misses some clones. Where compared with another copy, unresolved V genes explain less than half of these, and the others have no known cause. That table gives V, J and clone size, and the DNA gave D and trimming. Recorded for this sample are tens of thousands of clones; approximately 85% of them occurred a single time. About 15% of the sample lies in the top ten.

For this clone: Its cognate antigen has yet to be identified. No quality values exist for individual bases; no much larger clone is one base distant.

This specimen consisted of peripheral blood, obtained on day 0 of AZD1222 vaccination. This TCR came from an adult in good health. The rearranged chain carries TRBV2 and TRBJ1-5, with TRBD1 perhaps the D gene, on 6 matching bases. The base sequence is TGTGCCAGCAGTCGAACCCCCGGACAGCCGAATCAGCCCCAGCATTTT. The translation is CASSRTPGQPNQPQHF.